This paragraph reports one TCR beta chain. There are 17 residues in the CDR3. V trimming: 0 bases; J trimming: 4 bases; junction bases outside the gene matches: 8. Germline CDR1 is SGDLS and CDR2 is YYNGEE. Sequencing was performed with immunoSEQ multiplex PCR; in TCRdb, only in-frame clones are kept and a portion is missing. This sample carries hundreds of thousands of clones, 70% to 90% of them seen once, and the ten largest clones take 3.5% to 4.5%. The data are from a study of blood T cell repertoires in COVID-19. Study-wide background: PBMCs, B-cell-depleted T cells, or T cells provided the cDNA or gDNA that made up the material.

The clonotype comes from a man in his thirties or forties who had recovered from COVID-19. The V gene is TRBV9, the J gene TRBJ2-1; 9 positions agree with TRBD2. Sequencing input: PBMCs or T cells enriched from blood (not recorded which). CDR3 nucleotides: TGTGCCAGCAGCGTAGGGAGTAGCGGGGGCCAGTACAATGAGCAGTTCTTC. Amino acid sequence: CASSVGSSGGQYNEQFF.